This TCR beta chain was profiled in a study of naive and memory T cell subsets. The beta constant-region primer was an equimolar mix of two oligonucleotides covering TRBC1 and TRBC2. The ligated cDNA underwent four PCR rounds using SP2 and nested alpha and beta constant-region primers. Ligation attached a single-stranded oligonucleotide with a 12-nucleotide UMI and the SP2 primer to the cDNA 3' end. TCRdb processed the UMI-ligation and nested PCR reads anew with MiXCR; each CDR3 protein has one entry. The data show 150,000 or so distinct CDR3 sequences, 20% to 25% seen once. About this clonotype: Its antigen remains unknown.

The study, taken as a whole, reports: Especially in CD8 cells, naive repertoires contained a few larger clonotypes, possibly CD45RA-re-expressing memory cells. Expression changes during T cell differentiation may affect RNA-based TCR counts.

From germline, CDR1 is SGHTA and CDR2 FQGNSA. V shed 1 base and J shed 2 bases, with 8 bases lying between them. This CDR3 has 14 residues. This clonotype was sampled from a human donor in good health. Sequences were obtained from naive CD4+ T cells from blood. The rearrangement uses TRBV7-2 and TRBJ2-5; the D is unclear. The CDR3 bases are TGTGCCAGCAGCTTAGGCCTACCTCAAGAGACCCAGTACTTC. It is translated as CASSLGLPQETQYF.